This TCR beta chain was sequenced for a study of blood T cell repertoires in COVID-19. Looking at the study overall: T cells, B-cell-depleted T cells, or PBMCs supplied cDNA or gDNA.

Trimming took off 4 bases at V and 2 bases at J, with 9 bases between the two ends. The CDR3 sequence is 12 residues long. The germline gives CDR1 SQVTM, CDR2 ANQGSEA. Study processing details: Reference gene primer amplification yielded estimated nucleated cell counts. Generated by immunoSEQ multiplex PCR, the TCRdb table keeps only in-frame clones and is missing some. D and trimming come from the DNA, and the V and J calls and clone size come from that table. The sample includes about 97,000 clones, 70% to 85% seen only once; the top ten take about 10%. The origin of this receptor is a man aged 70-80 years with acute or convalescent COVID-19. This chain uses TRBV29-1 with TRBJ2-7, with D uncertain. Sequencing was carried out using peripheral blood. This CDR3 reads CSVVQKAYEQYF. The DNA for the CDR3 is TGCAGCGTTGTACAGAAGGCCTACGAGCAGTACTTC.